Here is one T cell receptor (beta chain) with its context. What it recognizes is unknown. This record comes from a study of identical twins. TCRdb ran MiXCR on the 5' RACE reads and lists one entry per CDR3 protein. In the table there are some 230,000 distinct CDR3 sequences, over 5.5% of which are singletons. Study-level results: There was an excess of low generation probability in the out-of-frame alpha sequences that twins shared.

CDR3 length: 12 amino acids. In germline, CDR1 is KGHSH, CDR2 LQKENI. V lost 6 bases and J 6 bases, leaving 10 bases between the germline ends. The same sample was also used in a study of T cells expressing NK-cell markers.

This clonotype was sampled from a woman between 18 and 30 years old in good health. Sequenced material: CD8+ T cells sorted from blood. This chain joins TRBV18 and TRBJ2-3, with D unresolved. The CDR3 DNA follows: TGTGCCAGCTCGCGAAAAGGTGATACGCAGTATTTT. Its translation: CASSRKGDTQYF.